The 3 T cell receptor beta chains in this list originate from one sample, sequenced in a study of identical twins. TCRdb passed the 5' RACE reads through MiXCR, listing each CDR3 protein once. The sample contains hundreds of thousands of distinct CDR3 sequences, more than 9% of which appear only once. The same data also contributed to another study, on yellow fever vaccine responses in identical twins.

The specimen sequenced was CD8+ T cells sorted from blood. These receptor sequences come from a young woman in good health.

There are a few counts of this clonotype. The chain combines TRBV28 with TRBJ2-7, with 7 bases matching TRBD1. V shed 6 bases and J 0 bases; nucleotides not matched to a gene: 11. This CDR3 is built from 16 residues. Germline V gives CDR1 MDHEN, CDR2 SYDVKM. The CDR3 nucleotides read TGTGCCAGCAGCACCTTGTTGGACAGGAGCTCCTACGAGCAGTACTTC. It is translated as CASSTLLDRSSYEQYF.

The rearrangement joins TRBV5-1 to TRBJ2-7; 7 positions match TRBD1. Germline V lookup: CDR1 SGHRS, CDR2 YFSETQ. After removal of 4 bases from V and 4 bases from J, the junction contained 11 bases not matched to a gene. The CDR3 covers 15 residues. The CDR3: CASSRLPGQIYEQYV. The CDR3 coding sequence is TGCGCCAGCAGCCGCCTACCGGGACAGATATACGAGCAGTACGTC.

This clonotype was seen more than once but under ten times. V usage is TRBV7-7 and J usage is TRBJ2-7, with TRBD2 as a possible D gene (6 bases). Germline V lookup: CDR1 SSHAT, CDR2 FNYEAQ (reference sequence). V was clipped by 1 base and J by 6 bases, with 13 bases between them. The CDR3 is 14 amino acids. The CDR3 here is CASSLEVLEGEQYF. The DNA for the CDR3 is TGTGCCAGCAGCTTAGAGGTTCTGGAGGGCGAGCAGTACTTC.